The 25 T cell receptor beta chains presented below share a single source sample, sequenced in a study of cytomegalovirus exposure and HLA in healthy donors. Primers for the PCR totalled 60 Vbeta and 13 Jbeta. Repertoires were generated with immunoSEQ multiplex PCR, while TCRdb's copy carries only in-frame clones and drops some. The sample contains some 160,000 clones, about 80% of which appear only once. The sample consisted of PBMCs. Source of these receptors: a woman between 35 and 50 years old in good health and CMV-seronegative.

The chain is built from TRBV13 and TRBJ1-2; D gene ambiguous. V was shortened by 0 bases and J by 9 bases, with 5 bases between the two germline ends. The CDR3 is made up of 11 amino acids. Germline values: CDR1 PRHDT, CDR2 FYEKMQ (reference sequence). CDR3 DNA: TGTGCCAGCAGCTTAGGTGTAAGCTACACCTTC. It translates to CASSLGVSYTF.

This clone was recorded only once. The V call is TRBV6-6, the J call TRBJ2-3; TRBD1 aligns across 7 bases. The trim removed 1 base at V and 2 bases at J, leaving 3 bases unmatched. Germline CDR1 and CDR2: MNHNY and SVGAGI (reference sequence). CDR3 length: 15 residues. CDR3 coding DNA: TGTGCCAGCAGTTACTTAACAGGGGTCACAGATACGCAGTATTTT. It translates to CASSYLTGVTDTQYF.

The chain carries TRBV2 and TRBJ2-1; TRBD2 matches at 9 bases. Trimming took 6 bases from V and 8 from J; bases not matched to a gene: 5. Germline CDR1 and CDR2: SNHLY and FYNNEI. CDR3 length: 13 amino acids. The CDR3 sequence is CASSASGTDEQFF. The CDR3 coding sequence is TGTGCCAGCAGCGCTAGCGGGACAGATGAGCAGTTCTTC.

V is TRBV4-2 and J is TRBJ2-3; 8 bases map to TRBD1. The J segment lost 4 bases and the V segment lost 0 bases, leaving 3 bases of the junction unmatched. This CDR3 spans 15 amino acids. The germline V gene encodes CDR1 LGHNA and CDR2 YNFKEQ. The DNA for the CDR3 is TGTGCCAGCAGCCAAGATGCGACAGGGGCAGATACGCAGTATTTT. It specifies CASSQDATGADTQYF.

The rearrangement joins TRBV28 to TRBJ2-7, with 10 bases matching TRBD1. Germline V CDR1 and CDR2: MDHEN, SYDVKM. This CDR3 contains 15 residues. J lost 3 bases, V lost 6 bases, and 8 bases had no gene match. CDR3 nucleotides: TGTGCCAGCAGCAGCACCGGGACAGGGGACTACGAGCAGTACTTC. Translation gives CASSSTGTGDYEQYF. Full variable domain (missing parts from reference TRBV28 and TRBJ2-7): DVKVTQSSRYLVKRTGEKVFLECVQDMDHENMFWYRQDPGLGLRLIYFSYDVKMKEKGDIPEGYSVSREKKERFSLILESASTNQTSMYLCASSSTGTGDYEQYFGPGTRLTVT.

CDR3 bases: TGTGCCAGCATGACTAGCGGGGGGCCCTACAATGAGCAGTTCTTC. It is translated as CASMTSGGPYNEQFF. This sequence joins TRBV6-5 and TRBJ2-1; 13 positions match TRBD2. The CDR3 runs 15 residues. Germline CDR1 reads MNHEY; CDR2 reads SVGAGI. The ends lost 7 bases at V and 2 bases at J; junction bases unmatched: 2.

The J gene is TRBJ1-1, the V gene TRBV5-1; 7 bases fit TRBD1. With 0 bases clipped from V and 4 bases from J, the junction kept 9 bases outside the gene matches. Per the germline V gene, CDR1 is SGHRS and CDR2 is YFSETQ. The CDR3 runs 16 residues. CDR3 loop: CASSLVVVRGITEAFF. The CDR3 nucleotides read TGCGCCAGCAGCTTGGTGGTCGTCAGGGGGATCACTGAAGCTTTCTTT.

V and J are TRBV11-2 and TRBJ2-5, with 7 bases that match TRBD2. Germline V gives CDR1 SGHAT, CDR2 FQNNGV. There are 14 residues in the CDR3. Trimming cost V 4 bases and J 1 base; bases outside gene matches: 3. The CDR3 spells CASSSLAAQETQYF. The CDR3 nucleotides are TGTGCCAGCAGCTCTCTAGCGGCCCAAGAGACCCAGTACTTC.

The V and J genes are TRBV9 and TRBJ1-1; D gene unclear. The CDR3 spans 15 residues. CDR1 is SGDLS, CDR2 YYNGEE, per germline. V dropped 6 bases and J dropped 0 bases, with 15 bases sitting between them. The CDR3 here is CASTLGALLNTEAFF. The CDR3, as DNA: TGTGCCAGCACTCTAGGCGCCCTTTTGAACACTGAAGCTTTCTTT.

The chain is built from TRBV4-1 and TRBJ1-2; 7 bases align to TRBD1. The germline CDR1 and CDR2 sequences are MGHRA and YSYEKL. CDR3 length: 13 residues. V dropped 2 bases and J dropped 4; count of bases not matched to a gene: 1. The CDR3 here is CASSQRDSYGYTF. The CDR3 nucleotides read TGCGCCAGCAGCCAAAGGGACAGCTATGGCTACACCTTC.

V gene TRBV30 combines with J gene TRBJ2-5; 13 bases are shared with TRBD2. The trim removed 7 bases at V and 5 bases at J, leaving 7 bases unmatched. Germline V gene lookup returns CDR1 GTSNPN and CDR2 SVGIG (reference sequence). This CDR3 region has 14 residues. The CDR3 protein is CASLGLAGVETQYF. The CDR3 nucleotides are TGTGCCTCCCTCGGACTAGCGGGAGTGGAGACCCAGTACTTC.

The chain carries TRBV29-1 and TRBJ2-1, with 14 positions matching TRBD2. V dropped 5 bases and J dropped 0; count of bases not matched to a gene: 12. CDR1 and CDR2 from the germline V gene are SQVTM and ANQGSEA. The CDR3 is 19 residues long. The CDR3 region has the DNA TGCAGCGTTCAAACGAGGACTAGCGGGGGGCCGAGCTCCTACAATGAGCAGTTCTTC. This translates into CSVQTRTSGGPSSYNEQFF.

The genes are TRBV15 and TRBJ2-4; D may be TRBD1 (5 bases). The germline V and J ends were trimmed by 0 bases and 0 bases, with 15 bases remaining between them. The CDR3 runs to 18 residues. The germline V gene has CDR1 LNHNV and CDR2 YYDKDF (reference sequence). The CDR3 region has the DNA TGTGCCACCAGCAGAGACCGGACATCTAGTTTAGCCAAAAACATTCAGTACTTC. It encodes CATSRDRTSSLAKNIQYF.

This chain links TRBV5-6 with TRBJ2-3; D uncertain. In germline, CDR1 is SGHDT, CDR2 YYEEEE. With 1 base removed from V and 1 base from J, the gap between germline ends came to 10 bases. This CDR3 spans 15 amino acids. The CDR3 protein is CASSLNGAGTDTQYF. The DNA of the CDR3 is TGTGCCAGCAGCTTGAACGGCGCGGGCACAGATACGCAGTATTTT.

The chain carries TRBV4-3 and TRBJ2-3; perhaps TRBD1 as D (6 bases). V lost 0 bases, J lost 1 base, and 11 bases lay in between. CDR3 length: 16 residues. CDR1 LGHNA and CDR2 YSLEER come from the germline V gene. The CDR3 DNA sequence: TGCGCCAGCAGCCAAGATGGGCGACAGGGCACAGATACGCAGTATTTT. It translates to CASSQDGRQGTDTQYF.

This clone has a single count. V gene TRBV11-2 combines with J gene TRBJ1-1, with D possibly matching TRBD1 (5 bases). Trimming cost V 1 base and J 3 bases, with 12 bases left between them. This CDR3 spans 15 amino acids. Germline CDR1 and CDR2: SGHAT and FQNNGV. The DNA for the CDR3 is TGTGCCAGCAGCTTAGGTGACGGGGGGGACACTGAAGCTTTCTTT. This gives the protein CASSLGDGGDTEAFF.

The chain has TRBV5-1 and TRBJ2-3; TRBD2 matches 8 bases. The junction had 7 bases not matched to a gene; V was cut back by 4 bases and J by 0 bases. There are 16 residues in the CDR3. Looked up from germline, CDR1 is SGHRS and CDR2 is YFSETQ. The chain's CDR3 is CASSAVAGISTDTQYF. The CDR3 DNA follows: TGCGCCAGCAGCGCGGTAGCGGGGATTAGCACAGATACGCAGTATTTT.

This sequence joins TRBV6-6 and TRBJ1-1; D might be TRBD1 (6 bases). Trimming left V 2 bases short and J 4 bases short, with 8 bases between. There are 13 residues in the CDR3. Germline V CDR1 and CDR2: MNHNY, SVGAGI (reference sequence). Here the CDR3 DNA reads TGTGCCAGCAGTTACGGGGGCCCCACTGAAGCTTTCTTT. It translates to CASSYGGPTEAFF.

This chain connects TRBV15 to TRBJ1-4, with 7 nucleotides matching TRBD1. The V gene end was trimmed by 3 bases and the J gene end by 5 bases; junction bases not matched to a gene: 6. Germline V gene lookup returns CDR1 LNHNV and CDR2 YYDKDF (reference sequence). The CDR3 contains 15 residues. In DNA, the CDR3 is TGTGCCACCAGCAGGCGACAGGGTGGAAATGAAAAACTGTTTTTT. Its translation: CATSRRQGGNEKLFF.

The chain recombines TRBV7-9 with TRBJ1-5, with a tentative D call TRBD1 (6 bases). The CDR3 runs 15 residues. Trimming took off 3 bases at V and 5 bases at J, with 14 bases between the two ends. Germline-derived CDR1 and CDR2 are SEHNR and FQNEAQ (reference sequence). The DNA for the CDR3 is TGTGCCAGCAGCTTGGGGGCAGGGAGAGATCAGCCCCAGCATTTT. It codes for CASSLGAGRDQPQHF.

Of note for this clone: An end of the junction does not agree with germline; a read error may underlie this. This chain links TRBV7-9 with TRBJ2-7; TRBD2 aligns across 11 bases. Per the germline V gene, CDR1 is SEHNR and CDR2 is FQNEAQ (reference sequence). CDR3 size: 14 residues. The CDR3 region has the DNA TGTTCCAGCAGCTCGACTAGCGGGAACTACGAGCAGTACTTC. Protein product: CSSSSTSGNYEQYF.

This chain links TRBV19 with TRBJ1-2; D unresolved. The ends were cut back, 10 bases at V and 8 bases at J, with 20 bases in the middle. Germline CDR1 is LNHDA and CDR2 is SQIVND (reference sequence). This CDR3 comprises 13 residues. This CDR3 is CATEGGGPRGYTF. DNA for the CDR3: TGTGCCACCGAGGGAGGCGGCCCCAGGGGCTACACCTTC.

This clone was recorded once. The chain joins TRBV9 to TRBJ1-2; no clear D gene. Germline CDR1 and CDR2: SGDLS and YYNGEE. Trimming took 5 bases from V and 8 from J, leaving 13 bases between them. This CDR3 spans 12 amino acids. Here the CDR3 reads CASRESGKGYTF. The CDR3 nucleotides are TGTGCCAGCAGAGAGTCCGGGAAAGGCTACACCTTC. The variable domain in full, completed from reference TRBV9 and TRBJ1-2, reads DSGVTQTPKHLITATGQRVTLRCSPRSGDLSVYWYQQSLDQGLQFLIQYYNGEERAKGNILERFSAQQFPDLHSELNLSSLELGDSALYFCASRESGKGYTFGSGTRLTVV.

The rearrangement links TRBV6-1 to TRBJ2-1; D is perhaps TRBD1 (5 bases). The CDR3 spans 15 residues. Per the germline V gene, CDR1 is MNHNS and CDR2 is SASEGT. With 5 bases removed from V and 3 bases from J, the gap between germline ends came to 14 bases. CDR3 nucleotide sequence: TGTGCCAGCAGTTTAGGGGCGGACATCTACAATGAGCAGTTCTTC. Translation: CASSLGADIYNEQFF.

In DNA form, the CDR3 reads TGTGCCAGCACTAAATTCCCGGGACAGGGGACCTACGAGCAGTACTTC. Its protein is CASTKFPGQGTYEQYF. This chain uses TRBV28 with TRBJ2-7, with 10 nucleotides matching TRBD1. The CDR3 runs 16 residues. Germline CDR1 MDHEN, CDR2 SYDVKM. Germline trimming cut 7 bases from V and 2 bases from J; bases unmatched to any gene: 11.